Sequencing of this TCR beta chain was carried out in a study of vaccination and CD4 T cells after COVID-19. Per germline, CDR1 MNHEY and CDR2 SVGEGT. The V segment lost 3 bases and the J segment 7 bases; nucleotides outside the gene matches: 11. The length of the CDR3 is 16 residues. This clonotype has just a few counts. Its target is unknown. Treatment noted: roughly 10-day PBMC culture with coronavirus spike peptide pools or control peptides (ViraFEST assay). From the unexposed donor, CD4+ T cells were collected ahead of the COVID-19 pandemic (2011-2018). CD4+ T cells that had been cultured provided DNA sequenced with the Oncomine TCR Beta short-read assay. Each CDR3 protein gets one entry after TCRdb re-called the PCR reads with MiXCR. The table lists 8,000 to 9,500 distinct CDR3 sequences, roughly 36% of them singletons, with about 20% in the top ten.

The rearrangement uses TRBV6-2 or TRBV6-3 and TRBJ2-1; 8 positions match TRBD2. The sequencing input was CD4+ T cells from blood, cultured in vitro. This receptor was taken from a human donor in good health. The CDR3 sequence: CASSYSAGGPVNEQFF. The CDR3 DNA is TGTGCCAGCAGTTATTCGGCGGGAGGCCCCGTGAATGAGCAGTTCTTC.